These T cell receptor beta chains were read from a single sample in a study of blood T cells in healthy people across ages. One entry per CDR3 protein results from TCRdb running MiXCR on the 5' RACE reads. The sample includes about 770,000 distinct CDR3 sequences, 40% to 50% of them seen just once. Specimen: blood. These TCRs come from a man aged 55 to 69 in good health. The CDR3 runs from the conserved cysteine through the conserved F or W. Fields, in order: V gene, J gene, CDR3 length, clone size, D gene, CDR3 protein, CDR3 DNA. The D gene is left open where the match is weak. Rows give clone size only sometimes, using once, few, many, or a class for an expanded clone.

V: TRBV20-1
J: TRBJ2-7
length: 14
size: NA
D: NA
CDR3: CSASGESDYNEQYF
DNA: TGCAGTGCTAGTGGAGAATCGGACTACAATGAGCAGTACTTC

V: TRBV7-2
J: TRBJ2-5
length: 17
size: many
D: NA
CDR3: CASSLKGIPRRQETQYF
DNA: TGTGCCAGCAGCTTAAAGGGTATCCCCAGACGCCAAGAGACCCAGTACTTC

V: TRBV7-9
J: TRBJ1-2
length: 13
size: few
D: NA
CDR3: CASSQGGGDGYTF
DNA: TGTGCCAGCAGCCAAGGGGGTGGGGATGGCTACACCTTC

V: TRBV10-3
J: TRBJ1-1
length: 15
size: NA
D: TRBD1
CDR3: CAIGRQGMGYAEAFF
DNA: TGTGCCATCGGACGACAGGGTATGGGATACGCTGAAGCTTTCTTT

V: TRBV24-1
J: TRBJ2-7
length: 13
size: few
D: NA
CDR3: CATSDLENVEQYF
DNA: TGTGCCACCAGTGATTTGGAGAACGTCGAGCAGTACTTC

V: TRBV20-1
J: TRBJ2-3
length: 14
size: few
D: TRBD2
CDR3: CSAGLAGNTDTQYF
DNA: TGCAGTGCTGGACTAGCGGGGAACACAGATACGCAGTATTTT

V: TRBV3-1
J: TRBJ1-4
length: 17
size: few
D: NA
CDR3: CASSHPGGAATNEKLFF
DNA: TGTGCCAGCAGCCACCCCGGGGGGGCAGCAACTAATGAAAAACTGTTTTTT

V: TRBV7-2
J: TRBJ2-5
length: 14
size: NA
D: NA
CDR3: CASSRNRAGGTQYF
DNA: TGTGCCAGCAGCCGAAACAGGGCCGGGGGGACCCAGTACTTC

V: TRBV4-3
J: TRBJ2-5
length: 16
size: NA
D: NA
CDR3: CASSQETGRSGETQYF
DNA: TGCGCCAGCAGCCAAGAGACGGGCAGGTCGGGGGAGACCCAGTACTTC

V: TRBV4-3
J: TRBJ1-6
length: 16
size: few
D: TRBD1
CDR3: CASSQEPGGNNSPLHF
DNA: TGCGCCAGCAGCCAAGAACCAGGGGGAAATAATTCACCCCTCCACTTT

V: TRBV20-1
J: TRBJ1-2
length: 14
size: NA
D: NA
CDR3: CSARAGGGSGGYTF
DNA: TGCAGTGCTAGAGCGGGTGGGGGGAGCGGTGGCTACACCTTC

V: TRBV10-3
J: TRBJ2-3
length: 17
size: few
D: NA
CDR3: CAISESHSAYSTDTQYF
DNA: TGTGCCATCAGTGAGTCCCATAGCGCCTATAGCACAGATACGCAGTATTTT

V: TRBV14
J: TRBJ2-3
length: 11
size: many
D: NA
CDR3: CASSQIDTQYF
DNA: TGTGCCAGCAGCCAGATAGATACGCAGTATTTT

V: TRBV4-3
J: TRBJ2-2
length: 14
size: NA
D: NA
CDR3: CASSQWQATGELFF
DNA: TGCGCCAGCAGCCAATGGCAGGCCACCGGGGAGCTGTTTTTT

V: TRBV5-6
J: TRBJ2-1
length: 17
size: few
D: NA
CDR3: CASSLAGEQEIFNEQFF
DNA: TGTGCCAGCAGCTTGGCCGGGGAACAGGAAATTTTCAATGAGCAGTTCTTC

V: TRBV12-3/TRBV12-4
J: TRBJ1-2
length: 14
size: few
D: NA
CDR3: CASSLGPPSYGYTF
DNA: TGTGCCAGCAGTTTGGGACCGCCGAGCTATGGCTACACCTTC

V: TRBV7-6
J: TRBJ2-7
length: 14
size: NA
D: NA
CDR3: CASSLESGAGEQYF
DNA: TGTGCCAGCAGCTTAGAATCGGGGGCGGGAGAGCAGTACTTC

V: TRBV6-1
J: TRBJ1-2
length: 14
size: few
D: NA
CDR3: CASSDAGQGQGYTF
DNA: TGTGCCAGCAGTGATGCAGGCCAGGGGCAGGGCTACACCTTC

V: TRBV10-3
J: TRBJ2-1
length: 17
size: few
D: TRBD1
CDR3: CAIRASPGQGLLDEQFF
DNA: TGTGCCATCAGAGCATCCCCGGGACAGGGGCTGCTCGATGAGCAGTTCTTC

V: TRBV12-3/TRBV12-4
J: TRBJ2-2
length: 15
size: few
D: TRBD1
CDR3: CASSFQQGVSGELFF
DNA: TGTGCCAGCAGTTTTCAACAGGGGGTATCCGGGGAGCTGTTTTTT

V: TRBV14
J: TRBJ2-7
length: 14
size: few
D: NA
CDR3: CASSQATAPYEQYF
DNA: TGTGCCAGCAGCCAAGCAACAGCACCCTACGAGCAGTACTTC

V: TRBV25-1
J: TRBJ2-7
length: 14
size: NA
D: NA
CDR3: CASSEYTGTDEQYF
DNA: TGTGCCAGCAGTGAATATACGGGGACTGACGAGCAGTACTTC

V: TRBV11-2
J: TRBJ2-5
length: 14
size: many
D: TRBD2
CDR3: CASSWTERDYPQYF
DNA: TGTGCCAGCAGCTGGACCGAGAGGGACTACCCCCAGTACTTC

V: TRBV20-1
J: TRBJ2-4
length: 17
size: NA
D: TRBD1
CDR3: CNARRQTGGLAKNIQYF
DNA: TGCAATGCTAGACGTCAGACAGGGGGCTTAGCCAAAAACATTCAGTACTTC

V: TRBV12-3/TRBV12-4
J: TRBJ1-1
length: 13
size: NA
D: NA
CDR3: CASSFIANTEAFF
DNA: TGTGCCAGCAGTTTTATCGCGAACACTGAAGCTTTCTTT

V: TRBV6-5
J: TRBJ2-1
length: 15
size: NA
D: NA
CDR3: CASSYRGAGVNEQFF
DNA: TGTGCCAGCAGTTACCGGGGGGCCGGGGTGAATGAGCAGTTCTTC

V: TRBV3-1
J: TRBJ1-2
length: 15
size: NA
D: NA
CDR3: CASSQNRAAGYGYTF
DNA: TGTGCCAGCAGCCAAAACCGAGCGGCGGGCTATGGCTACACCTTC

V: TRBV25-1
J: TRBJ1-4
length: 15
size: NA
D: NA
CDR3: CASSELDNHNEKLFF
DNA: TGTGCCAGCAGTGAATTGGACAATCATAATGAAAAACTGTTTTTT

V: TRBV10-3
J: TRBJ2-7
length: 15
size: many
D: NA
CDR3: CAISESWQGSYEQYF
DNA: TGTGCCATCAGTGAGTCTTGGCAGGGCTCCTACGAGCAGTACTTC

V: TRBV29-1
J: TRBJ1-2
length: 14
size: NA
D: NA
CDR3: CSVPLGQDGYGYTF
DNA: TGCAGCGTCCCCCTGGGGCAGGACGGCTATGGCTACACCTTC

V: TRBV12-3/TRBV12-4
J: TRBJ1-6
length: 14
size: NA
D: TRBD1
CDR3: CASSQQGPYSPLHF
DNA: TGTGCCAGCAGCCAACAGGGGCCATATTCACCCCTCCACTTT

V: TRBV4-3
J: TRBJ2-7
length: 18
size: NA
D: NA
CDR3: CASSQETQAGSRSYEQYF
DNA: TGCGCCAGCAGCCAAGAGACACAAGCGGGTTCTCGATCCTACGAGCAGTACTTC

V: TRBV7-2
J: TRBJ2-5
length: 17
size: NA
D: TRBD2
CDR3: CASSLVSSGGAWETQYF
DNA: TGTGCCAGCAGCTTAGTGTCTAGCGGGGGGGCTTGGGAGACCCAGTACTTC

V: TRBV4-3
J: TRBJ2-1
length: 17
size: NA
D: TRBD2
CDR3: CASSQGPSGGASETQFF
DNA: TGCGCCAGCAGCCAAGGCCCTAGCGGGGGGGCTTCAGAGACCCAGTTCTTC

V: TRBV4-3
J: TRBJ2-7
length: 14
size: many
D: TRBD1
CDR3: CASSRTGASYEQYF
DNA: TGCGCCAGCAGCCGGACAGGGGCCTCCTACGAGCAGTACTTC